Presented here are 30 T cell receptor beta chains from one specimen sequenced in a study of blood T cell repertoires in COVID-19. Generated by immunoSEQ multiplex PCR, the TCRdb table keeps only in-frame clones and is missing some. The sample gives almost 250,000 clones, more than 75% of which show up once; around 1.6% is in the top ten. Sequencing used peripheral blood. The receptors here all came from a woman in her fifties or sixties who had recovered from COVID-19.

This clone was recorded only once. V and J are TRBV7-2 and TRBJ1-2; D gene uncertain. Germline V gene sequence: CDR1 SGHTA, CDR2 FQGNSA. V lost 5 bases, J lost 8 bases, and 21 bases lay in between. This CDR3 contains 15 residues. CDR3 DNA sequence: TGTGCCAGCAGCGGGCCGAGGGAGGAGGGAACCGGCTACACCTTC. Translating it yields CASSGPREEGTGYTF.

The chain recombines TRBV3-1 (or the pseudogene TRBV3-2) with TRBJ2-7; 12 positions agree with TRBD1. The V segment lost 4 bases and the J segment 4 bases; nucleotides outside the gene matches: 5. This CDR3 is built from 15 residues. Germline V gene lookup returns CDR1 LGHDT and CDR2 YNNKEL (reference sequence). The DNA for the CDR3 is TGTGCCAGCAGCCCTCGGGACAGGGGGCATTACGAGCAGTACTTC. Protein sequence: CASSPRDRGHYEQYF.

The J gene is TRBJ1-2, the V gene TRBV29-1; the D gene is possibly TRBD1 (5 bases). CDR3 size: 14 residues. V lost 5 bases and J lost 4, with 17 bases in between. Germline V lookup: CDR1 SQVTM, CDR2 ANQGSEA. CDR3 nucleotide sequence: TGCAGCGTTCGGGGACTCTTTTCCTTCTATGGCTACACCTTC. Residues: CSVRGLFSFYGYTF.

J is TRBJ2-1 and V is TRBV4-3; 12 nucleotides agree with TRBD2. Germline loops: CDR1 LGHNA, CDR2 YSLEER. This CDR3 is built from 18 residues. Trimming took 1 base from V and 2 from J; bases not matched to a gene: 6. The CDR3: CASSQGLAGGPPYNEQFF. In nucleotides, the CDR3 is TGCGCCAGCAGCCAAGGGCTAGCGGGGGGGCCGCCCTACAATGAGCAGTTCTTC.

The V gene is TRBV19, the J gene TRBJ2-1, with 8 bases aligning to TRBD1. Losses at the gene ends were 6 bases for V and 4 bases for J; bases not matched to a gene: 2. From germline, CDR1 is LNHDA and CDR2 SQIVND (reference sequence). The CDR3 runs 13 residues. As DNA, the CDR3 is TGTGCCAGTAGACAGGGGGTATACAATGAGCAGTTCTTC. Translated: CASRQGVYNEQFF.

The rearrangement uses TRBV18 and TRBJ2-1, with 8 bases matching TRBD2. From germline, CDR1 is KGHSH and CDR2 LQKENI. The CDR3 loop spans 14 amino acids. V gave up 3 bases and J gave up 7 bases; unmatched junction bases: 5. CDR3 sequence: CASSPGLGINEQFF. DNA for the CDR3: TGTGCCAGCTCACCGGGACTAGGTATTAATGAGCAGTTCTTC. The whole variable domain, remainder taken from reference TRBV18 and TRBJ2-1, is NAGVMQNPRHLVRRRGQEARLRCSPMKGHSHVYWYRQLPEEGLKFMVYLQKENIIDESGMPKERFSAEFPKEGPSILRIQQVVRGDSAAYFCASSPGLGINEQFFGPGTRLTVL.

V and J are TRBV7-3 and TRBJ1-6, with D tentatively TRBD1 (6 bases). From germline, CDR1 is SGHTA and CDR2 FQGTGA. The V and J ends lost 4 bases and 8 bases respectively, with 12 bases between them. This CDR3 is built from 14 residues. In DNA form, the CDR3 reads TGTGCCAGCAGCTCCAGGGGATGGGATTCACCCCTCCACTTT. Its protein is CASSSRGWDSPLHF.

This chain uses TRBV29-1 with TRBJ2-2; TRBD1 matches at 7 bases. CDR3 length: 13 amino acids. After removal of 7 bases from V and 3 bases from J, the junction contained 5 bases not matched to a gene. Germline CDR1 SQVTM, CDR2 ANQGSEA. CDR3 sequence reads: CSGGQQYTGELFF. The CDR3 bases are TGCAGCGGGGGACAGCAGTACACCGGGGAGCTGTTTTTT.

V and J are TRBV18 and TRBJ1-2, with 8 positions matching TRBD1. Germline lookup yields CDR1 KGHSH and CDR2 LQKENI. J was trimmed by 8 bases and V by 0 bases; bases with no gene match: 8. This CDR3 is built from 15 residues. In DNA, the CDR3 is TGTGCCAGCTCACCACCGGACAGGGACCAAAAGGGCTACACCTTC. Protein: CASSPPDRDQKGYTF.

J is TRBJ1-2 and V is TRBV9; 9 bases are shared with TRBD1. Trimming took 3 bases from V and 3 from J; bases not matched to a gene: 9. CDR3 length: 16 residues. The germline V gene has CDR1 SGDLS and CDR2 YYNGEE. The CDR3, as DNA: TGTGCCAGCAGCGGGGGAGGGGGACAGGGTCACTATGGCTACACCTTC. Encoded protein: CASSGGGGQGHYGYTF.

The chain joins TRBV29-1 to TRBJ1-3; TRBD1 matches 9 bases. The trim removed 1 base at V and 8 bases at J, leaving 6 bases unmatched. This CDR3 is built from 14 residues. Germline V gene data show CDR1 as SQVTM and CDR2 as ANQGSEA. The CDR3 loop is CSVEALQGADTIYF. The DNA for the CDR3 is TGCAGCGTTGAAGCCCTACAGGGGGCGGACACCATATATTTT.

CDR3 in amino acids: CASSLPDIQYF. CDR3 DNA sequence: TGTGCCAGCAGTTTACCAGATATTCAGTACTTC. The chain combines TRBV28 with TRBJ2-4; D gene uncertain. The CDR3 spans 11 residues. Trimming stripped 2 bases from V and 10 bases from J, with 6 bases between. Per the germline V gene, CDR1 is MDHEN and CDR2 is SYDVKM.

The chain employs TRBV13 and TRBJ2-7, with D unresolved. CDR1 is PRHDT, CDR2 FYEKMQ, per germline (reference sequence). V was cut by 0 bases and J by 2 bases, with 5 bases left in between. The CDR3 has 13 residues. CDR3: CASSLGSAYEQYF. The DNA for the CDR3 is TGTGCCAGCAGCTTAGGTTCGGCCTACGAGCAGTACTTC.

This chain connects TRBV19 to TRBJ1-5; D is perhaps TRBD1 (6 bases). CDR3 length equals 14 residues. V lost 5 bases, J lost 2 bases, and 10 bases lay in between. CDR1 and CDR2 (germline): LNHDA, SQIVND (reference sequence). The CDR3 is CASSGGHRNQPQHF. CDR3 nucleotides: TGTGCCAGTAGTGGGGGACACCGCAATCAGCCCCAGCATTTT.

The chain carries TRBV28 and TRBJ2-7; D may be TRBD2 (5 bases). Per the germline V gene, CDR1 is MDHEN and CDR2 is SYDVKM. Between the trimmed V and J ends, which lost 6 bases and 3 bases, there was a span of 18 bases. This CDR3 has 15 amino acids. The CDR3 protein is CASSPLARGYYEQYF. In DNA, the CDR3 is TGTGCCAGCAGCCCTCTGGCCCGGGGATACTACGAGCAGTACTTC.

CDR3 coding DNA: TGCGCCACCTCGACTAGCGGGGGTGACACAGATACGCAGTATTTT. Its translation is CATSTSGGDTDTQYF. The rearrangement links TRBV5-1 to TRBJ2-3; 12 bases map to TRBD2. Losses at the gene ends were 9 bases for V and 2 bases for J; bases not matched to a gene: 7. Germline CDR1 is SGHRS and CDR2 is YFSETQ. The CDR3 is made up of 15 amino acids.

This clone was seen a handful of times. The chain carries TRBV7-8 and TRBJ1-2, with no clear D. The ends were cut back, 4 bases at V and 0 bases at J, with 24 bases in the middle. The germline gives CDR1 SGHVS, CDR2 FQNEAQ. The CDR3 spans 19 residues. In nucleotides, the CDR3 is TGTGCCAGCAGCTCACACGCCGGGGTTCTGCCTGCAGCTAACTATGGCTACACCTTC. This encodes CASSSHAGVLPAANYGYTF.

V gene TRBV6-6 combines with J gene TRBJ2-1, with 15 positions matching TRBD2. The germline V gene has CDR1 MNHNY and CDR2 SVGAGI (reference sequence). With V trimmed by 6 bases and J by 7 bases, 7 bases remained unmatched. The CDR3 has 16 amino acids. CDR3 sequence reads: CASSSSGTSGGNEQFF. The CDR3 coding sequence is TGTGCCAGCAGCTCATCCGGGACTAGCGGGGGGAATGAGCAGTTCTTC.

In its sample, this clone was seen many times. The genes are TRBV7-8 and TRBJ1-4; TRBD1 aligns across 7 bases. The CDR3 is 13 residues long. Germline assignment: CDR1 SGHVS and CDR2 FQNEAQ. Trimming cost V 2 bases and J 16 bases; bases outside gene matches: 10. In nucleotides, the CDR3 is TGTGCCAGCAGCTTAATTTCGGGGGACAGAAGGTTTTTT. Its translation is CASSLISGDRRFF. Based on the CDR3 plus reference TRBV7-8 and TRBJ1-4, the full variable domain is GAGVSQSPRYKVAKRGQDVALRCDPISGHVSLFWYQQALGQGPEFLTYFQNEAQLDKSGLPSDRFFAERPEGSVSTLKIQRTQQEDSAVYLCASSLISGDRRFFGSGTQLSVL.

The CDR3 loop is CASSEFRGDGYTF. For the CDR3, the DNA is TGTGCCAGCAGTGAATTCAGGGGCGATGGCTACACCTTC. This rearrangement joins TRBV6-1 to TRBJ1-2, with D possibly matching TRBD1 (6 bases). V dropped 2 bases and J dropped 6 bases, with 10 bases sitting between them. From germline, CDR1 is MNHNS and CDR2 SASEGT. The CDR3 length is 13 residues.

This clone was counted a few times. The chain recombines TRBV3-1 (or the pseudogene TRBV3-2) with TRBJ2-7; 8 bases line up with TRBD2. This CDR3 contains 15 residues. Germline CDR1 is LGHDT and CDR2 is YNNKEL (reference sequence). Losses at the gene ends were 4 bases for V and 5 bases for J; bases not matched to a gene: 10. CDR3 nucleotides: TGTGCCAGCAGCCTGTTTCCGGGACTAGAGAACGAGCAGTACTTC. Protein product: CASSLFPGLENEQYF.

The chain links TRBV28 to TRBJ2-7; no definite D call. This CDR3 has 11 amino acids. V shed 4 bases and J shed 5 bases, with 6 bases lying between them. CDR1 and CDR2 from the germline V gene are MDHEN and SYDVKM. The CDR3 loop is CASSSLHEQYF. CDR3 sequence (DNA): TGTGCCAGCAGTTCCCTTCACGAGCAGTACTTC.

The J gene is TRBJ1-5, the V gene TRBV9, with D uncertain. Germline CDR1 reads SGDLS; CDR2 reads YYNGEE. V gave up 2 bases and J gave up 1 base, with 4 bases separating them. The CDR3 length is 13 residues. DNA for the CDR3: TGTGCCAGCAGCGTGGGCAGCAATCAGCCCCAGCATTTT. Translation gives CASSVGSNQPQHF.

This chain connects TRBV18 to TRBJ1-5, with 7 bases lining up with TRBD1. CDR3 length: 16 residues. J gave up 3 bases and V 5 bases, and 10 bases lay outside the gene matches. The V gene's germline CDR1 is KGHSH and CDR2 LQKENI. CDR3 DNA: TGTGCCAGCTCAAACGGGACAGCCTTTTTCAATCAGCCCCAGCATTTT. Its translation: CASSNGTAFFNQPQHF.

The chain employs TRBV7-6 and TRBJ2-1, with 8 bases aligning to TRBD1. The CDR3 is 15 amino acids. Trimming took 5 bases from V and 6 from J; bases not matched to a gene: 9. CDR1 SGHVS and CDR2 FNYEAQ come from the germline V gene. In DNA, the CDR3 is TGTGCCAGCAGCCCCCCGCAGGGGGCCATCAATGAGCAGTTCTTC. Amino acid sequence: CASSPPQGAINEQFF.

The rearrangement joins TRBV5-1 to TRBJ1-2; 8 bases fit TRBD1. Germline CDR1 is SGHRS and CDR2 is YFSETQ. This CDR3 has 14 amino acids. The junction had 7 bases not matched to a gene; V was cut back by 1 base and J by 8 bases. The CDR3 region has the DNA TGCGCCAGCAGCTTGACCGGACAGGGAGCAGGCTACACCTTC. It is translated as CASSLTGQGAGYTF.

The V and J genes are TRBV3-1 (or the pseudogene TRBV3-2) and TRBJ2-2, with D unclear. V lost 2 bases to trimming and J lost 9 bases, with 13 bases between them. Looked up from germline, CDR1 is LGHDT and CDR2 is YNNKEL (reference sequence). The CDR3 loop spans 14 amino acids. As DNA, the CDR3 is TGTGCCAGCAGCCAATCTCTGTCCTCCCGGGAGCTGTTTTTT. It translates to CASSQSLSSRELFF.

The table lists this clone with a few counts. This rearrangement joins TRBV18 to TRBJ1-6, with 7 bases that match TRBD1. J was trimmed by 2 bases and V by 6 bases; bases with no gene match: 4. The CDR3 runs to 15 residues. The germline V gene encodes CDR1 KGHSH and CDR2 LQKENI. The CDR3 protein is CASSLDRAYNSPLHF. The CDR3 DNA is TGTGCCAGCTCCCTCGACAGGGCCTATAATTCACCCCTCCACTTT.

This clone was detected a few times. J is TRBJ1-2 and V is TRBV19; a weak D match, TRBD1 (6 bases). The germline V gene has CDR1 LNHDA and CDR2 SQIVND (reference sequence). The CDR3 consists of 12 residues. V lost 4 bases, J lost 5 bases, and 8 bases lay in between. This CDR3 is CASSRTEYGYTF. The CDR3 nucleotides read TGTGCCAGTAGTAGGACAGAATATGGCTACACCTTC.

The chain is built from TRBV5-1 and TRBJ2-1; 10 bases are a match to TRBD1. The V and J ends lost 4 bases and 10 bases, in that order; junction bases with no gene match: 11. The germline V gene encodes CDR1 SGHRS and CDR2 YFSETQ. The CDR3 is 15 residues long. This CDR3 is CASSHAGTGVLEQFF. The CDR3 DNA reads TGCGCCAGCAGCCACGCCGGGACAGGGGTCCTCGAGCAGTTCTTC.